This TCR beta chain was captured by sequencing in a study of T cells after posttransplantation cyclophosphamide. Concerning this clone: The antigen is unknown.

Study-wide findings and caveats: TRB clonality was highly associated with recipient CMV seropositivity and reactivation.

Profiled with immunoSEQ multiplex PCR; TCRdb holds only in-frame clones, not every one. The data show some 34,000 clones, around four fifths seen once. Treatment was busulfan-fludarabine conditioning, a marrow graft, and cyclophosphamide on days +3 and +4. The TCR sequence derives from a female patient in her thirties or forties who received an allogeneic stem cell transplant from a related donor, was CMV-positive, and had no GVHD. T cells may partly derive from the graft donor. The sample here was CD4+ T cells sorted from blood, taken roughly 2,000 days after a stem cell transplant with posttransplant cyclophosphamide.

As DNA, the CDR3 is TGCGCCAGCAGCTCGACAGGTCGCTCTGGAAACACCATATATTTT. As protein: CASSSTGRSGNTIYF. This chain links TRBV5-1 with TRBJ1-3, with a possible D match to TRBD1 (6 bases). Germline assignment: CDR1 SGHRS and CDR2 YFSETQ. This CDR3 has 15 amino acids. Trimming removed 3 bases from V and 0 bases from J, with 10 bases in between.